This T cell receptor (beta chain) was sequenced in a study of blood T cell repertoires in COVID-19. Study background: Whether acute or convalescent, the COVID-19 samples came from the United States, Italy and Spain.

The germline CDR1 and CDR2 sequences are SGHNT and YENEEA. This CDR3 comprises 12 residues. Trimming shortened V by 4 bases and J by 10 bases, and 8 bases separated the two germline ends. Assay: immunoSEQ multiplex PCR; the TCRdb copy retains only in-frame clones and omits some. The table shows about 230,000 clones, with 83% occurring only once. The sequencing input was peripheral blood. The clonotype comes from a woman in her 70s with active or convalescent COVID-19. The chain uses TRBV11-3 and TRBJ1-6; D uncertain. CDR3 DNA sequence: TGTGCCAGCAGCTCCCCGGAGTCACCCCTCCACTTT. It encodes CASSSPESPLHF.